The 28 T cell receptor beta chains listed next were all sequenced from one sample in a study of shared clonotypes between healthy human individuals. The method was immunoSEQ multiplex PCR; TCRdb's version includes in-frame clones alone and lacks a portion of them. Among millions of clones listed, 80% to 95% were seen once. Source material: naive CD4+ T cells from PBMCs. Subset here: CD45RA+ positively selected. The receptor set was obtained from a man younger than 35 in good health. Some clones in this sample may be carry-over from other donors' samples.

Regarding this clone: Other DNA sequences in the same sample also yield this CDR3. The chain couples TRBV29-1 to TRBJ2-3, with no clear D. Trimming removed 4 bases at V and 1 base at J, with 6 bases between. The CDR3 consists of 12 residues. Germline V gene lookup returns CDR1 SQVTM and CDR2 ANQGSEA. CDR3 residues: CSVASGTDTQYF. CDR3 nucleotides: TGCAGCGTTGCCTCAGGCACAGATACGCAGTATTTT.

V and J are TRBV28 and TRBJ2-3; D unclear. Germline loops: CDR1 MDHEN, CDR2 SYDVKM. Deletions cut 6 bases from V and 4 bases from J, with 11 bases between. The CDR3 consists of 13 residues. CDR3 DNA: TGTGCCAGCAGGACGGACCCGTCAGATACGCAGTATTTT. Amino acid sequence: CASRTDPSDTQYF. The variable domain in full, completed from reference TRBV28 and TRBJ2-3, reads DVKVTQSSRYLVKRTGEKVFLECVQDMDHENMFWYRQDPGLGLRLIYFSYDVKMKEKGDIPEGYSVSREKKERFSLILESASTNQTSMYLCASRTDPSDTQYFGPGTRLTVL.

This sequence joins TRBV11-2 and TRBJ1-4, with 8 bases matching TRBD1. The CDR3 sequence is 14 residues long. The germline CDR1 and CDR2 sequences are SGHAT and FQNNGV. V gave up 3 bases and J gave up 10 bases; unmatched junction bases: 7. CDR3 sequence: CASSFDRGRGKLFF. For the CDR3, the DNA is TGTGCCAGCAGCTTCGACAGGGGCCGGGGAAAACTGTTTTTT.

This chain links TRBV7-9 with TRBJ1-5, with TRBD1 matching 8 bases. The CDR3 is 14 amino acids. After removal of 3 bases from V and 4 bases from J, the junction contained 2 bases not matched to a gene. Germline-derived CDR1 and CDR2 are SEHNR and FQNEAQ (reference sequence). CDR3 DNA: TGTGCCAGCAGCTTCCAGGGGGCTAATCAGCCCCAGCATTTT. Translating it yields CASSFQGANQPQHF. The variable domain in full, with the rest retrieved from reference TRBV7-9 and TRBJ1-5, is DTGVSQNPRHKITKRGQNVTFRCDPISEHNRLYWYRQTLGQGPEFLTYFQNEAQLEKSRLLSDRFSAERPKGSFSTLEIQRTEQGDSAMYLCASSFQGANQPQHFGDGTRLSIL.

This clone is a singleton in its sample. V usage is TRBV28 and J usage is TRBJ1-5; unclear D gene. V was clipped by 6 bases and J by 7 bases, with 22 bases between them. CDR3 length: 16 residues. CDR1 is MDHEN and CDR2 is SYDVKM in the germline V gene. CDR3 loop: CASSLVGPLEVQPQHF. The CDR3 DNA reads as TGTGCCAGCAGCTTAGTTGGGCCTTTGGAGGTCCAGCCCCAGCATTTT.

The chain employs TRBV5-1 and TRBJ2-7, with D perhaps being TRBD1 or TRBD2 (5 bases each). Germline V gene data show CDR1 as SGHRS and CDR2 as YFSETQ. The CDR3 loop spans 12 amino acids. With 4 bases removed from V and 5 bases from J, the gap between germline ends came to 10 bases. The CDR3 sequence is CASSVLGDEQYF. For the CDR3, the DNA is TGCGCCAGCAGCGTTCTGGGGGACGAGCAGTACTTC.

About this clone itself: Within the sample, other DNA sequences also encode this same CDR3. The chain links TRBV9 to TRBJ1-1; no clear D gene. Germline assignment: CDR1 SGDLS and CDR2 YYNGEE. The CDR3 is 16 residues long. V was cut by 0 bases and J by 0 bases, with 12 bases left in between. This CDR3 is CASSVAGAGMNTEAFF. In nucleotides, the CDR3 is TGTGCCAGCAGCGTAGCTGGTGCGGGGATGAACACTGAAGCTTTCTTT. The complete variable domain, with remaining parts taken from reference TRBV9 and TRBJ1-1, reads DSGVTQTPKHLITATGQRVTLRCSPRSGDLSVYWYQQSLDQGLQFLIQYYNGEERAKGNILERFSAQQFPDLHSELNLSSLELGDSALYFCASSVAGAGMNTEAFFGQGTRLTVV.

This clone showed up just a few times. CDR3 in DNA: TGTGCCAGCAGCTCGGACAAGACCCATCAGCCCCAGCATTTT. Protein sequence: CASSSDKTHQPQHF. The J gene is TRBJ1-5, the V gene TRBV7-9; possibly TRBD1 for D (5 bases). This CDR3 has 14 amino acids. Germline V gene data show CDR1 as SEHNR and CDR2 as FQNEAQ (reference sequence). V lost 4 bases and J lost 5, with 12 bases in between.

The CDR3 sequence: CASKSGRWGYGYTF. CDR3 bases: TGTGCCAGCAAAAGCGGCAGGTGGGGCTATGGCTACACCTTC. This sequence joins TRBV6-6 and TRBJ1-2; D not resolved. The CDR3 consists of 14 residues. Looked up from germline, CDR1 is MNHNY and CDR2 is SVGAGI (reference sequence). The V gene lost 7 bases and the J gene lost 4 bases, with 16 bases spanning the gap.

The J gene is TRBJ2-5, the V gene TRBV5-1, with 8 bases that match TRBD1. Looked up from germline, CDR1 is SGHRS and CDR2 is YFSETQ. The junction had 4 bases not matched to a gene; V was cut back by 3 bases and J by 0 bases. This CDR3 has 15 residues. The CDR3 loop reads CASSSTGGYQETQYF. DNA of the CDR3: TGCGCCAGCAGCTCCACAGGGGGTTACCAAGAGACCCAGTACTTC.

CDR3 protein: CSGQTGGNTGELFF. The CDR3 DNA reads TGCAGCGGCCAGACAGGGGGGAACACCGGGGAGCTGTTTTTT. V is TRBV29-1 and J is TRBJ2-2, with 9 bases that match TRBD1. The CDR3 is 14 amino acids. The germline CDR1 and CDR2 sequences are SQVTM and ANQGSEA. V was pared by 7 bases and J by 1 base, with 4 bases of the junction left unmatched.

Concerning this clone itself: Other DNA sequences of this sample code for an identical CDR3. The CDR3 DNA follows: TGCGCCAGCAGCTCGGGACAGGGGAATGAGCAGTTCTTC. Translating it yields CASSSGQGNEQFF. J is TRBJ2-1 and V is TRBV5-1; 10 bases align to TRBD1. From germline, CDR1 is SGHRS and CDR2 YFSETQ. Trimming at V came to 3 bases and at J to 7 bases, leaving 1 base not matched to a gene. The CDR3 is 13 residues long.

The chain links TRBV14 to TRBJ1-2; 9 nucleotides agree with TRBD1. The CDR3 has 15 amino acids. Trimming cost V 4 bases and J 2 bases; bases outside gene matches: 5. The germline gives CDR1 SGHDN, CDR2 FVKESK. This chain's CDR3 is CASSRAGTGNYGYTF. CDR3 DNA: TGTGCCAGCAGCCGAGCCGGGACAGGGAACTATGGCTACACCTTC. Full variable domain (remainder filled in from reference TRBV14 and TRBJ1-2): EAGVTQFPSHSVIEKGQTVTLRCDPISGHDNLYWYRRVMGKEIKFLLHFVKESKQDESGMPNNRFLAERTGGTYSTLKVQPAELEDSGVYFCASSRAGTGNYGYTFGSGTRLTVV.

The rearrangement links TRBV7-9 to TRBJ1-1, with D maybe TRBD1 (5 bases). This CDR3 contains 15 residues. Germline CDR1 and CDR2: SEHNR and FQNEAQ (reference sequence). V was cut by 0 bases and J by 2 bases, with 10 bases left in between. CDR3 DNA sequence: TGTGCCAGCAGCTTAGCCGGCAGGGACAACACTGAAGCTTTCTTT. Amino acid sequence: CASSLAGRDNTEAFF.

The J gene is TRBJ1-1, the V gene TRBV6-5; 8 nucleotides match TRBD1. Germline trimming cut 4 bases from V and 10 bases from J; bases unmatched to any gene: 14. The V gene's germline CDR1 is MNHEY and CDR2 SVGAGI. The CDR3 has 15 amino acids. The CDR3 sequence is CASSSWSTGGVVAFF. DNA for the CDR3: TGTGCCAGCAGTTCCTGGTCAACAGGGGGAGTGGTAGCTTTCTTT.

J is TRBJ1-2 and V is TRBV28; TRBD1 aligns across 10 bases. Germline trimming cut 8 bases from V and 2 bases from J; bases unmatched to any gene: 8. Germline CDR1 reads MDHEN; CDR2 reads SYDVKM. The CDR3 covers 15 residues. In DNA form, the CDR3 reads TGTGCCAGCCTAATGGGACAGGGGACAAACTATGGCTACACCTTC. Protein sequence: CASLMGQGTNYGYTF.

This chain connects TRBV25-1 to TRBJ1-1; D not resolved. Germline CDR1 is MGHDK and CDR2 is SYGVNS. The CDR3 loop spans 14 amino acids. Trimming left V 1 base short and J 4 bases short, with 10 bases between. The CDR3 region is CASSESNRGTEAFF. CDR3 nucleotide sequence: TGTGCCAGCAGTGAATCAAACCGGGGCACTGAAGCTTTCTTT. Filled out from reference TRBV25-1 and TRBJ1-1, the complete variable domain reads EADIYQTPRYLVIGTGKKITLECSQTMGHDKMYWYQQDPGMELHLIHYSYGVNSTEKGDLSSESTVSRIRTEHFPLTLESARPSHTSQYLCASSESNRGTEAFFGQGTRLTVV.

V usage is TRBV5-1 and J usage is TRBJ2-2; 7 positions agree with TRBD2. From germline, CDR1 is SGHRS and CDR2 YFSETQ. This CDR3 is 16 amino acids long. The trim removed 3 bases at V and 1 base at J, leaving 6 bases unmatched. Written as DNA, the CDR3 is TGCGCCAGCAGCTCGGCCCCTAGCGGGAACACCGGGGAGCTGTTTTTT. Translation: CASSSAPSGNTGELFF.

As regards this clone: Other DNA sequences of this sample code for an identical CDR3. The CDR3 DNA follows: TGTGCCAGCAGCTCCCAAGAGGGGACTGAAGCTTTCTTT. It codes for CASSSQEGTEAFF. This chain uses TRBV7-9 with TRBJ1-1, with a weak D call TRBD1 (5 bases). CDR3 length: 13 amino acids. V was trimmed by 4 bases and J by 5 bases, leaving 11 bases between them. Germline loops: CDR1 SEHNR, CDR2 FQNEAQ (reference sequence).

The V gene is TRBV19, the J gene TRBJ2-7; maybe TRBD1 (6 bases). Trimming removed 3 bases at V and 3 bases at J, with 9 bases between. This CDR3 has 13 residues. Germline loops: CDR1 LNHDA, CDR2 SQIVND (reference sequence). In DNA form, the CDR3 reads TGTGCCAGTAGTATGGGCAGGGGCTACGAGCAGTACTTC. Its translation is CASSMGRGYEQYF. The whole variable domain, remainder taken from reference TRBV19 and TRBJ2-7, is DGGITQSPKYLFRKEGQNVTLSCEQNLNHDAMYWYRQDPGQGLRLIYYSQIVNDFQKGDIAEGYSVSREKKESFPLTVTSAQKNPTAFYLCASSMGRGYEQYFGPGTRLTVT.

The CDR3 coding sequence is TGCGCCAGCAGCTTCCGCCAAGAGACCCAGTACTTC. Its protein product is CASSFRQETQYF. V and J are TRBV5-1 and TRBJ2-5, with D uncertain. Looked up from germline, CDR1 is SGHRS and CDR2 is YFSETQ. This CDR3 has 12 amino acids. The V end was cut by 2 bases, the J end by 1 base, with 3 bases between.

The chain employs TRBV4-2 and TRBJ2-2, with unresolved D. V was pared by 1 base and J by 4 bases, with 13 bases between. The CDR3 spans 16 residues. Germline values: CDR1 LGHNA, CDR2 YNFKEQ. CDR3 region: CASSQGHLSGTGELFF. The CDR3 nucleotides read TGTGCCAGCAGCCAAGGTCACTTGAGTGGCACCGGGGAGCTGTTTTTT.

The V gene is TRBV30, the J gene TRBJ1-1, with TRBD1 matching 7 bases. This CDR3 is built from 13 residues. After removal of 7 bases from V and 4 bases from J, the junction contained 9 bases not matched to a gene. CDR1 is GTSNPN and CDR2 is SVGIG in the germline V gene (reference sequence). CDR3 protein: CALSPSGGTEAFF. CDR3 in DNA: TGTGCCTTATCGCCATCAGGGGGCACTGAAGCTTTCTTT.

The rearrangement links TRBV28 to TRBJ1-6; D gene uncertain. In germline, CDR1 is MDHEN, CDR2 SYDVKM. V lost 2 bases to trimming and J lost 6 bases, with 11 bases between them. The CDR3 covers 15 residues. The CDR3 region is CASSLGVGINSPLHF. The CDR3 coding sequence is TGTGCCAGCAGTTTAGGAGTTGGGATTAATTCACCCCTCCACTTT. Drawing the rest from reference TRBV28 and TRBJ1-6, the complete variable domain is DVKVTQSSRYLVKRTGEKVFLECVQDMDHENMFWYRQDPGLGLRLIYFSYDVKMKEKGDIPEGYSVSREKKERFSLILESASTNQTSMYLCASSLGVGINSPLHFGNGTRLTVT.

This chain joins TRBV4-3 and TRBJ1-3; D unresolved. V lost 0 bases to trimming and J lost 1 base, with 13 bases between them. Per germline, CDR1 LGHNA and CDR2 YSLEER. The length of the CDR3 is 17 residues. The CDR3 bases are TGCGCCAGCAGCCAAGAATTCGGGCTCCCGTCTGGAAACACCATATATTTT. Translating it yields CASSQEFGLPSGNTIYF.

The rearrangement links TRBV27 to TRBJ1-4; 8 bases fit TRBD1. Per germline, CDR1 MNHEY and CDR2 SMNVEV (reference sequence). Germline trimming cut 3 bases from V and 6 bases from J; bases unmatched to any gene: 3. The CDR3 covers 14 residues. As DNA, the CDR3 is TGTGCCAGCAGTTTTCAGGGGGCGGATGAAAAACTGTTTTTT. Its translation: CASSFQGADEKLFF.

The rearrangement joins TRBV6-1 to TRBJ2-6; no clear D. The V gene's germline CDR1 is MNHNS and CDR2 SASEGT. The germline V and J ends were trimmed by 2 bases and 0 bases, with 17 bases remaining between them. The CDR3 is 19 residues long. The CDR3 here is CASSEYFWTPSSGANVLTF. The CDR3 DNA follows: TGTGCCAGCAGTGAATACTTCTGGACCCCCAGCTCTGGGGCCAACGTCCTGACTTTC.

V gene TRBV4-1 combines with J gene TRBJ2-7; TRBD2 matches at 8 bases. The CDR3 has 16 amino acids. The trim removed 5 bases at V and 2 bases at J, leaving 11 bases unmatched. Germline V lookup: CDR1 MGHRA, CDR2 YSYEKL. In DNA, the CDR3 is TGCGCCAGCAGCAGGGCGGGGGGAGGGGACCCCTACGAGCAGTACTTC. Protein product: CASSRAGGGDPYEQYF.